The source of this TCR beta chain is a study of OX40 agonist ivuxolimab in advanced cancers. Whole-study context: From 23 to 79 years was the age range, with a mean of roughly 59 years, and nearly 85% were male.

TCRdb's copy holds only in-frame clones and misses some; the assay was immunoSEQ multiplex PCR. The sample lists roughly 89,000 clones, about nine tenths occurring once. Germline V gives CDR1 GTSNPN, CDR2 SVGIG (reference sequence). CDR3 length equals 13 residues. V shed 4 bases and J shed 4 bases, with 14 bases lying between them. This material consisted of CD4+ or CD8+ T cells sorted from blood, taken in a trial of the OX40 agonist ivuxolimab. The rearrangement joins TRBV30 to TRBJ2-7, with a tentative D call TRBD1 (5 bases). The receptor comes from an adult with an advanced solid tumor such as melanoma, head and neck, liver or kidney cancer. In nucleotides, the CDR3 is TGTGCCTGGAATAGGGGCCCACCGTACGAGCAGTACTTC. This encodes CAWNRGPPYEQYF.